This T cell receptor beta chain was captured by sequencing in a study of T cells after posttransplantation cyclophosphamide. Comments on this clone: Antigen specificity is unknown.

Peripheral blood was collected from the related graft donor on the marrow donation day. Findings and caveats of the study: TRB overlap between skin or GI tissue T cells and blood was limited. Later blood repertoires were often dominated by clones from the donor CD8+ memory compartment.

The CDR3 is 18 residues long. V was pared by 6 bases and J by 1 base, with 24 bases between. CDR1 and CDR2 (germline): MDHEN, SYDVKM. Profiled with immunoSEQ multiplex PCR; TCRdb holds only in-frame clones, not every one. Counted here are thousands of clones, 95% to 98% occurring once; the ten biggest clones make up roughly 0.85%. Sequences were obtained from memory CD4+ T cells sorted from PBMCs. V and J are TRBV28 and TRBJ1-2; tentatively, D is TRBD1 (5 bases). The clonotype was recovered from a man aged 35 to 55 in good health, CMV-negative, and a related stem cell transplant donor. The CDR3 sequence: CASSLHRGGLLNNYGYTF. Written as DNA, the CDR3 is TGTGCCAGCAGCCTCCATAGGGGAGGCCTCCTAAATAACTATGGCTACACCTTC.